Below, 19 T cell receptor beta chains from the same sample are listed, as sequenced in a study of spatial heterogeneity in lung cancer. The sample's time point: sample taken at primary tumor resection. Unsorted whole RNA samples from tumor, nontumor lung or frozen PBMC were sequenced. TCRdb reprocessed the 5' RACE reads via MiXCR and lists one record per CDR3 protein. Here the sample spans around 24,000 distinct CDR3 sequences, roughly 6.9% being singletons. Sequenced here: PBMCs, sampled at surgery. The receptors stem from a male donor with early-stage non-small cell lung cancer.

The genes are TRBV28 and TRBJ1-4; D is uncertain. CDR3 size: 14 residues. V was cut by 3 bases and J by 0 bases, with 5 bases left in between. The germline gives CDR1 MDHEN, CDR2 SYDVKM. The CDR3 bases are TGTGCCAGCAGTTTTCCTGCAACTAATGAAAAACTGTTTTTT. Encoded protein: CASSFPATNEKLFF.

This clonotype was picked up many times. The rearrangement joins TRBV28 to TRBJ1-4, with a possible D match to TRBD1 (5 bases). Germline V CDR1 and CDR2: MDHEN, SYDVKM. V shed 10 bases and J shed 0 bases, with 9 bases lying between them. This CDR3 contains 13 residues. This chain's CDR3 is CATGRATNEKLFF. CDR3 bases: TGTGCCACGGGGCGTGCAACTAATGAAAAACTGTTTTTT.

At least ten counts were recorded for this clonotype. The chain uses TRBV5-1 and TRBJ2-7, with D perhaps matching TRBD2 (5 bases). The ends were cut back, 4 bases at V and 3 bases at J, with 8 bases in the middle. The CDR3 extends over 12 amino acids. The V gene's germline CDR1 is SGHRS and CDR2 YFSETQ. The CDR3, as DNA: TGCGCCAGCAGCCCCGAGGGCTACGAGCAGTACTTC. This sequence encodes CASSPEGYEQYF.

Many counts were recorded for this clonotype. Written as DNA, the CDR3 is TGTGCCAGCACCCCGGACATTTGGAACTATGGCTACACCTTC. This gives the protein CASTPDIWNYGYTF. The V and J genes are TRBV6-5 and TRBJ1-2; possible D gene TRBD1, 5 bases. This CDR3 comprises 14 residues. Germline V gene data show CDR1 as MNHEY and CDR2 as SVGAGI. V lost 7 bases to trimming and J lost 2 bases, with 14 bases between them.

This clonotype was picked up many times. DNA of the CDR3: TGCGCCAGCAGCCAATCCCGGGACAGGGTCGGGAGTAATGTCTACGAGCAGTACTTC. It translates to CASSQSRDRVGSNVYEQYF. The chain uses TRBV4-1 and TRBJ2-7, with 9 bases lining up with TRBD1. The CDR3 totals 19 residues. In germline, CDR1 is MGHRA, CDR2 YSYEKL. V was pared by 2 bases and J by 3 bases, with 17 bases of the junction left unmatched.

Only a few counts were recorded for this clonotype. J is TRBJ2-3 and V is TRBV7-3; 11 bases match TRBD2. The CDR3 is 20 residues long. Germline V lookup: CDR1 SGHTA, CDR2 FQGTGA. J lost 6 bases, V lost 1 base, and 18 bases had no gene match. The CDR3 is CASSLITSSRLAGGGDTQYF. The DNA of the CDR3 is TGTGCCAGCAGCTTAATAACGTCTAGTAGGCTAGCGGGAGGAGGGGATACGCAGTATTTT.

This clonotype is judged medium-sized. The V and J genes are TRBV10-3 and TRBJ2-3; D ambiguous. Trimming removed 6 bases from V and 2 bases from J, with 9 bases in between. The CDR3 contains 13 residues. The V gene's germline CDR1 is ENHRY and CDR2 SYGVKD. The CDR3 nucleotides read TGTGCCATCAGGGGTGGGTCCACAGATACGCAGTATTTT. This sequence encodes CAIRGGSTDTQYF.

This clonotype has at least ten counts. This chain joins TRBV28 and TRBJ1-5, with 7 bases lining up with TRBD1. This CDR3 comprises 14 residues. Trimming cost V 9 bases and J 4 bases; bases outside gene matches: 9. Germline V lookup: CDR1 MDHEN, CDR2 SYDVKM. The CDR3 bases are TGTGCCAGTCTAACCGCAGGGGGAAATCAGCCCCAGCATTTT. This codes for CASLTAGGNQPQHF.

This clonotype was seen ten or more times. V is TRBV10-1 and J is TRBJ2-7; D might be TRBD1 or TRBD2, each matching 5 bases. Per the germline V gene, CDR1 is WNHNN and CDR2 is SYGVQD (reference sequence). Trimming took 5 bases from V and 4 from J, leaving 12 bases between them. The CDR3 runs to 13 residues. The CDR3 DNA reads TGCGCCAGCAGTTACGGGGCTAAATACGAGCAGTACTTC. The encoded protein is CASSYGAKYEQYF.

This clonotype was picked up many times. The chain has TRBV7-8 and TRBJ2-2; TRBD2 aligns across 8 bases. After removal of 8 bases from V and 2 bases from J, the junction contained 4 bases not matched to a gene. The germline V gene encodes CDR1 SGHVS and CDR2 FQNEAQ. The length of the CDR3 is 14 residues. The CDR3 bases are TGTGCCAGCCCTGCGGGAGGTAACACCGGGGAGCTGTTTTTT. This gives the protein CASPAGGNTGELFF. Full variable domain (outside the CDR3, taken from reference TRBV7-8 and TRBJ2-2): GAGVSQSPRYKVAKRGQDVALRCDPISGHVSLFWYQQALGQGPEFLTYFQNEAQLDKSGLPSDRFFAERPEGSVSTLKIQRTQQEDSAVYLCASPAGGNTGELFFGEGSRLTVL.

This CDR3 reads CSARGGGEQFF. The CDR3, as DNA: TGCAGTGCTAGAGGTGGGGGTGAGCAGTTCTTC. The genes are TRBV20-1 and TRBJ2-1; either TRBD1 or TRBD2 may supply D (5 bases each). Deletions cut 1 base from V and 9 bases from J, with 7 bases between. The V gene's germline CDR1 is DFQATT and CDR2 SNEGSKA (reference sequence). This CDR3 has 11 amino acids.

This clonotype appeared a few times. As DNA, the CDR3 is TGTGCCAGCAGTTACTCGAAAGGCTACAATGAGCAGTTCTTC. It yields the protein CASSYSKGYNEQFF. The rearrangement joins TRBV6-5 to TRBJ2-1, with no clear D. CDR1 MNHEY and CDR2 SVGAGI come from the germline V gene. The CDR3 consists of 14 residues. Trimming took 0 bases from V and 3 from J, leaving 6 bases between them.

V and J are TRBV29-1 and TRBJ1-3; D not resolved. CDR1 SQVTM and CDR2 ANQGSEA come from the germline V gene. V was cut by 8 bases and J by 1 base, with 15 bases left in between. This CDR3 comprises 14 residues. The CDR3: CSFLNNESGNTIYF. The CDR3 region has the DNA TGCAGCTTCCTAAACAACGAGTCTGGAAACACCATATATTTT. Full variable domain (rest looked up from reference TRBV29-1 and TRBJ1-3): SAVISQKPSRDICQRGTSLTIQCQVDSQVTMMFWYRQQPGQSLTLIATANQGSEATYESGFVIDKFPISRPNLTFSTLTVSNMSPEDSSIYLCSFLNNESGNTIYFGEGSWLTVV.

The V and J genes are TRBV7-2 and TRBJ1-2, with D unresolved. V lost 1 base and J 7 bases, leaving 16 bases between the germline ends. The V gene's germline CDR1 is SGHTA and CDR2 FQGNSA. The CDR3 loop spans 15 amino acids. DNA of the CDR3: TGTGCCAGCAGCTTAGAGATTGGCCCTTTTGCTGGCTACACCTTC. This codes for CASSLEIGPFAGYTF.

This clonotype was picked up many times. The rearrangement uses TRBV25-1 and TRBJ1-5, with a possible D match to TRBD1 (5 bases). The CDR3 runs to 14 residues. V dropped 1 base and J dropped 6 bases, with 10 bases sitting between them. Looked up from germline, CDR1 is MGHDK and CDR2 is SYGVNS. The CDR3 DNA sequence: TGTGCCAGCAGTGAATTCGGGGGGAGTCAGCCCCAGCATTTT. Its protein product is CASSEFGGSQPQHF.

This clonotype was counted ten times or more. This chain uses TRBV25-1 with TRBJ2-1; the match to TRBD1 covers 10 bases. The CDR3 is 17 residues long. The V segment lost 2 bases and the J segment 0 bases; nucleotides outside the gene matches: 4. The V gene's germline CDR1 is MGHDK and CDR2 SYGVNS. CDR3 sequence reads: CASSELRTGGSYNEQFF. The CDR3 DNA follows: TGTGCCAGCAGTGAACTGAGGACAGGGGGCTCCTACAATGAGCAGTTCTTC.

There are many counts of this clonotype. CDR3 nucleotide sequence: TGCGCCAGCAGCCCGAGGGGGACAGGGTCCTACGAGCAGTACTTC. It translates to CASSPRGTGSYEQYF. The chain links TRBV5-1 to TRBJ2-7; the match to TRBD1 covers 9 bases. The CDR3 sequence is 15 residues long. With V trimmed by 4 bases and J by 1 base, 6 bases remained unmatched. The germline V gene has CDR1 SGHRS and CDR2 YFSETQ.

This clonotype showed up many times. As DNA, the CDR3 is TGTGCCAGCAGTCTCCGGGAGGGAATGAACACTGAAGCTTTCTTT. Translation gives CASSLREGMNTEAFF. The chain uses TRBV2 and TRBJ1-1; unclear D gene. The V gene's germline CDR1 is SNHLY and CDR2 FYNNEI. V was clipped by 5 bases and J by 0 bases, with 13 bases between them. This CDR3 has 15 residues.

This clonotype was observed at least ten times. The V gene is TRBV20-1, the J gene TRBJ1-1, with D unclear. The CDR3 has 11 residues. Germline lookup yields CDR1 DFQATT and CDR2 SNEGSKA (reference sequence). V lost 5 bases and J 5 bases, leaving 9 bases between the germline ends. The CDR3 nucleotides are TGCAGTGCTTGGGTTAGGACTGAAGCTTTCTTT. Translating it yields CSAWVRTEAFF.